Listed below are T cell receptor beta chains from one sample, sequenced in a study of blood T cell repertoires in COVID-19. Here immunoSEQ multiplex PCR was the method, and the copy in TCRdb shows in-frame clones only, minus some. This sample has some 100,000 clones, with 65% to 90% found just once. The source material was PBMCs or T cells enriched from blood (not recorded which). All receptors come from a woman between 45 and 60 years old who had recovered from COVID-19. Each CDR3 is given with its conserved first and last residue. A D gene is named only where the DNA matches it firmly. Not all rows give a size; the values are once, few, many and, for expanded clones, a class.

v_call,j_call,d_call,clone_size,cdr3_nt,cdr3_aa
TRBV27,TRBJ2-3,TRBD2,.,TGTGCCAGCGCGAGGGGAGGGACAGATACGCAGTATTTT,CASARGGTDTQYF
TRBV2,TRBJ2-3,TRBD2,once,TGTGCCAGGGAGACGCGGGGGGGAACAGATACGCAGTATTTT,CARETRGGTDTQYF
TRBV6-1,TRBJ1-3,.,.,TGTGCCAGCAGTGAACAGGAACAGTCTCGCACCATATATTTT,CASSEQEQSRTIYF
TRBV5-8,TRBJ2-3,TRBD1,.,TGTGCCAGCAGGGACAGGGGCCGAGATACGCAGTATTTT,CASRDRGRDTQYF
TRBV28,TRBJ1-2,.,few,TGTGCCAGCAGTTCGGCCAGCAGGAGCTACACCTTC,CASSSASRSYTF
TRBV3-1/TRBV3-2,TRBJ2-1,TRBD2,.,TGTGCCAGCAGCCGTCAAGCGGGGGGCACTAATGAGCAGTTCTTC,CASSRQAGGTNEQFF
TRBV3-1/TRBV3-2,TRBJ1-1,TRBD1,.,TGTGCCAGCAGCCTGGACAGGGGGAACACTGAAGCTTTCTTT,CASSLDRGNTEAFF
TRBV4-1,TRBJ2-7,.,.,TGCGCCAGCAGCCAAGATAAGGGGCGGAAAAGCTCCTACGAGCAGTACTTC,CASSQDKGRKSSYEQYF
TRBV19,TRBJ2-7,TRBD1,.,TGTGCCAGTAGTATAGAACAGGGGTCGACCTACGAGCAGTACTTC,CASSIEQGSTYEQYF
TRBV3-1/TRBV3-2,TRBJ2-7,TRBD2,.,TGTGCCAGCAGCCATGAACGGACTAGCGGGAGCGATGAGCAGTACTTC,CASSHERTSGSDEQYF
TRBV10-2,TRBJ2-3,TRBD2,once,TGCGCCAGCAGAACTAGCGGGGGGGCACAAGATACGCAGTATTTT,CASRTSGGAQDTQYF
TRBV19,TRBJ2-7,TRBD1,.,TGTGCCAGTAGCTCGGGGACAGGGGGCGAGCAGTACTTC,CASSSGTGGEQYF
TRBV19,TRBJ2-2,TRBD2,.,TGTGCCAGTAGAATTAGCGGGGGGGCTAAGAGCGGGGAGCTGTTTTTT,CASRISGGAKSGELFF
TRBV12-3/TRBV12-4,TRBJ2-7,.,.,TGTGCCAGCAGTTTGTCGGGCGAGCAGTACTTC,CASSLSGEQYF
TRBV19,TRBJ2-2,.,.,TGTGCCAGTAGTATAGCGAGGAACACCGGGGAGCTGTTTTTT,CASSIARNTGELFF
TRBV15,TRBJ2-2,TRBD1,once,TGTGCCACCAGCAGAGATGGCGGCCGACAGGGGGCGTACACCGGGGAGCTGTTTTTT,CATSRDGGRQGAYTGELFF
TRBV11-2,TRBJ2-7,.,.,TGTGCCAGCAGCTCTTCAGTAGGAGTTTACGAGCAGTACTTC,CASSSSVGVYEQYF
TRBV5-1,TRBJ2-1,.,.,TGCGCCAGCAGCTTGGCCGGTGAGCAGTTCTTC,CASSLAGEQFF
TRBV29-1,TRBJ2-5,.,.,TGCAGCGTGGAACAGGGCGGCCAGTACTTC,CSVEQGGQYF
TRBV30,TRBJ2-5,TRBD2,few,TGTGCCTGGAAACGGGCGGGGGAATGGGAGACCCAGTACTTC,CAWKRAGEWETQYF
TRBV30,TRBJ2-2,TRBD1,.,TGTGCCTGGAGTGTAAAGTCAGGGGGGAACACCGGGGAGCTGTTTTTT,CAWSVKSGGNTGELFF
TRBV30,TRBJ1-2,.,.,TGTGCCTGGAGTGTACGAGGTCCCCTGTCCTCTGGCTACACCTTC,CAWSVRGPLSSGYTF
TRBV4-2,TRBJ1-1,TRBD1,.,TGTGCCAGCAGCCAACCGGACAGGATAAGGGTAGCTTTCTTT,CASSQPDRIRVAFF
TRBV7-9,TRBJ2-6,TRBD1,few,TGTGCCAGCAGCTCCGGGACAGGATTCTCTGGGGCCAACGTCCTGACTTTC,CASSSGTGFSGANVLTF
TRBV19,TRBJ2-1,TRBD2,.,TGTGCCAGTAAACCCGCGACTAGCGGTTACAACAATGAGCAGTTCTTC,CASKPATSGYNNEQFF
TRBV6-2/TRBV6-3,TRBJ1-1,.,.,TGTGCCAGCAGTTACCCAGGGAAGGGGAACACTGAAGCTTTCTTT,CASSYPGKGNTEAFF
TRBV3-1/TRBV3-2,TRBJ1-2,TRBD1,.,TGTGCCAGCAGCCGGGACAGAGGCTATGGCTACACCTTC,CASSRDRGYGYTF
TRBV30,TRBJ1-2,.,.,TGTGCCTGGGAAACAGGTTTCTATGGCTACACCTTC,CAWETGFYGYTF
TRBV28,TRBJ2-1,TRBD2,.,TGTGCCAGCAGGCCCTCTGGCGGGAGTATCCTTGGTGAGCAGTTCTTC,CASRPSGGSILGEQFF
TRBV5-1,TRBJ2-2,TRBD2,.,TGCGCCAGCAGCTTATTCCTAGCGGAGAACACCGGGGAGCTGTTTTTT,CASSLFLAENTGELFF
TRBV5-1,TRBJ1-4,.,once,TGCGCCAGCAGCCTTAATGAAAAACTGTTTTTT,CASSLNEKLFF
TRBV28,TRBJ1-2,.,once,TGTGCCAGCATGACGGACAGACTCTATGGCTACACCTTC,CASMTDRLYGYTF
TRBV9,TRBJ1-1,TRBD1,.,TGTGCCAGCAGCGTAGGGCCAGGGGGCCCCACTGAAGCTTTCTTT,CASSVGPGGPTEAFF
TRBV27,TRBJ1-6,.,once,TGTGCCAGCAGCTCCACAGCCAATTCACCCCTCCACTTT,CASSSTANSPLHF
TRBV19,TRBJ1-6,.,once,TGTGCCAGCGGGGACAAACTTAATTCACCCCTCCACTTT,CASGDKLNSPLHF
TRBV7-9,TRBJ2-4,.,.,TGTGCCAGCAGCGTGGGAGGGGGAGTCGACATTCAGTACTTC,CASSVGGGVDIQYF
TRBV27,TRBJ2-7,.,.,TGTGCCAGCAGTTTGGAGAGATCGGGGGAGCAGTACTTC,CASSLERSGEQYF
TRBV28,TRBJ2-5,.,.,TGTGCCAGCAGCTTGACCAGGGTACAAGAGACCCAGTACTTC,CASSLTRVQETQYF
TRBV10-2,TRBJ1-1,.,.,TGCGCCAGCTTGGGGGGGTACACTGAAGCTTTCTTT,CASLGGYTEAFF
TRBV3-1/TRBV3-2,TRBJ2-6,TRBD2,.,TGTGCCAGCAGCCAAGTCGCGGGGGCTGGGGCCAACGTCCTGACTTTC,CASSQVAGAGANVLTF
TRBV7-8,TRBJ2-2,TRBD1,.,TGTGCCAGCAGCCGAACCGGGACAGGGGGATCCACCGGGGAGCTGTTTTTT,CASSRTGTGGSTGELFF